Below, 14 T cell receptor beta chains from the same sample are listed, as sequenced in a study of T cells in localized non-small cell lung cancer. Sequencing used immunoSEQ multiplex PCR; TCRdb keeps in-frame clones, though not all of them. The profile shows roughly 33,000 clones, under 90% of them singletons. Sequences were derived from peripheral blood, sampled before any cancer treatment. The source of these receptors is a man between 40 and 70 years old with stage I lung adenocarcinoma.

The genes are TRBV6-5 and TRBJ2-1, with D uncertain. CDR3 length: 15 residues. The V end lost 4 bases, the J end lost 9 bases, and 19 bases lay between the germline ends. The germline V gene encodes CDR1 MNHEY and CDR2 SVGAGI. The CDR3 loop reads CASSLRVTSWGEQFF. For the CDR3, the DNA is TGTGCCAGCAGTTTAAGGGTCACCTCATGGGGTGAGCAGTTCTTC.

V usage is TRBV10-2 and J usage is TRBJ1-6; 8 bases are shared with TRBD1. The CDR3 covers 15 residues. The V gene end was trimmed by 6 bases and the J gene end by 3 bases; junction bases not matched to a gene: 4. Germline V gene sequence: CDR1 WSHSY, CDR2 SAAADI. This CDR3 reads CASRDRGDYNSPLHF. In nucleotides, the CDR3 is TGCGCCAGCAGAGACAGGGGCGACTATAATTCACCCCTCCACTTT.

V usage is TRBV7-2 and J usage is TRBJ2-5, with TRBD2 identical over 11 bases. This CDR3 is built from 17 residues. The trim removed 0 bases at V and 2 bases at J, leaving 5 bases unmatched. The germline V gene has CDR1 SGHTA and CDR2 FQGNSA. The CDR3 bases are TGTGCCAGCAGCTTAGCGGGGACTAGCGGTATACAAGAGACCCAGTACTTC. Its protein is CASSLAGTSGIQETQYF.

This sequence joins TRBV18 and TRBJ1-1, with 7 bases that match TRBD1. Trimming took 3 bases from V and 5 from J; bases not matched to a gene: 12. The length of the CDR3 is 16 residues. Germline loops: CDR1 KGHSH, CDR2 LQKENI. Written as DNA, the CDR3 is TGTGCCAGCTCACCTCTCCGAACAGGGGCAAGGACTGAAGCTTTCTTT. This sequence encodes CASSPLRTGARTEAFF. The variable domain in full, completed from reference TRBV18 and TRBJ1-1, reads NAGVMQNPRHLVRRRGQEARLRCSPMKGHSHVYWYRQLPEEGLKFMVYLQKENIIDESGMPKERFSAEFPKEGPSILRIQQVVRGDSAAYFCASSPLRTGARTEAFFGQGTRLTVV.

The chain joins TRBV28 to TRBJ1-5; TRBD1 might be the D (6 bases). The germline CDR1 and CDR2 sequences are MDHEN and SYDVKM. CDR3 size: 17 residues. Trimming cost V 5 bases and J 0 bases, with 17 bases left between them. In DNA form, the CDR3 reads TGTGCCAGCAGTCCCGTTCTCGGGACACATAGCAATCAGCCCCAGCATTTT. Translation gives CASSPVLGTHSNQPQHF.

The chain joins TRBV19 to TRBJ2-5, with TRBD1 matching over 8 bases. This CDR3 is built from 15 residues. V shed 4 bases, J shed 4 bases, and the junction held 8 bases outside the gene matches. The V gene's germline CDR1 is LNHDA and CDR2 SQIVND (reference sequence). The CDR3 nucleotides are TGTGCCAGTAGTAACCATGACAGGGGAGGAGAGACCCAGTACTTC. The encoded protein is CASSNHDRGGETQYF. The whole variable domain, remainder taken from reference TRBV19 and TRBJ2-5, is DGGITQSPKYLFRKEGQNVTLSCEQNLNHDAMYWYRQDPGQGLRLIYYSQIVNDFQKGDIAEGYSVSREKKESFPLTVTSAQKNPTAFYLCASSNHDRGGETQYFGPGTRLLVL.

The CDR3 DNA reads as TGTGCCAGCAGCAAAGCGTTGGGGGGAGACTATGGCTACACCTTC. It translates to CASSKALGGDYGYTF. This chain uses TRBV21-1 with TRBJ1-2. TRBV21-1 is a known pseudogene. CDR3 length: 15 amino acids.

The chain recombines TRBV29-1 with TRBJ2-7; D may be TRBD1 or TRBD2 (6 bases each). This CDR3 contains 14 residues. V was trimmed by 4 bases and J by 3 bases, leaving 16 bases between them. Germline V gene lookup returns CDR1 SQVTM and CDR2 ANQGSEA. The CDR3 reads CSVVEGEVGYEQYF. CDR3 bases: TGCAGCGTTGTCGAGGGGGAGGTAGGCTACGAGCAGTACTTC.

This clone was seen once. The V gene is TRBV11-2, the J gene TRBJ2-7; D is possibly TRBD2 (5 bases). The CDR3 totals 13 residues. Looked up from germline, CDR1 is SGHAT and CDR2 is FQNNGV. V was clipped by 3 bases and J by 2 bases, with 8 bases between them. The CDR3 nucleotides are TGTGCCAGCAGCTTGGGGAGAACCTACGAGCAGTACTTC. This sequence encodes CASSLGRTYEQYF.

This clone was counted once. The rearrangement links TRBV7-8 to TRBJ1-2; D is ambiguous. Germline CDR1 and CDR2: SGHVS and FQNEAQ. Trimming cost V 2 bases and J 10 bases, with 23 bases left between them. The CDR3 is made up of 16 amino acids. DNA for the CDR3: TGTGCCAGCAGCTTATCAACTCTAATAGACCCGAGGGACTACACCTTC. Its translation is CASSLSTLIDPRDYTF.

V is TRBV18 and J is TRBJ2-1; unclear D gene. Deletions cut 4 bases from V and 4 bases from J, with 5 bases between. Germline CDR1 KGHSH, CDR2 LQKENI. This CDR3 region has 12 residues. CDR3: CASSQGYNEQFF. The DNA for the CDR3 is TGTGCCAGCTCACAGGGTTACAATGAGCAGTTCTTC.

This chain links TRBV2 with TRBJ1-1; TRBD1 matches 7 bases. Losses at the gene ends were 6 bases for V and 8 bases for J; bases not matched to a gene: 9. In germline, CDR1 is SNHLY, CDR2 FYNNEI. This CDR3 contains 13 residues. CDR3 coding DNA: TGTGCCAGCAGGATAGACAGGGCAGGGGAAGCTTTCTTT. Protein product: CASRIDRAGEAFF.

This CDR3 reads CASSNWGGLIPQETQYF. As DNA, the CDR3 is TGTGCCAGCAGCAACTGGGGTGGACTAATCCCACAAGAGACCCAGTACTTC. This rearrangement joins TRBV5-6 to TRBJ2-5; the D gene is possibly TRBD2 (6 bases). CDR1 is SGHDT and CDR2 is YYEEEE in the germline V gene. There are 17 residues in the CDR3. Trimming pared 4 bases from V and 2 bases from J, leaving 21 bases between.

This chain connects TRBV19 to TRBJ1-2, with 9 bases identical to TRBD1. The J segment lost 7 bases and the V segment lost 0 bases, leaving 3 bases of the junction unmatched. The CDR3 runs to 14 residues. From germline, CDR1 is LNHDA and CDR2 SQIVND (reference sequence). For the CDR3, the DNA is TGTGCCAGTAGTATAGAACAGGGGGCCCGTGGCTACACCTTC. Translation gives CASSIEQGARGYTF. Full variable domain (rest looked up from reference TRBV19 and TRBJ1-2): DGGITQSPKYLFRKEGQNVTLSCEQNLNHDAMYWYRQDPGQGLRLIYYSQIVNDFQKGDIAEGYSVSREKKESFPLTVTSAQKNPTAFYLCASSIEQGARGYTFGSGTRLTVV.